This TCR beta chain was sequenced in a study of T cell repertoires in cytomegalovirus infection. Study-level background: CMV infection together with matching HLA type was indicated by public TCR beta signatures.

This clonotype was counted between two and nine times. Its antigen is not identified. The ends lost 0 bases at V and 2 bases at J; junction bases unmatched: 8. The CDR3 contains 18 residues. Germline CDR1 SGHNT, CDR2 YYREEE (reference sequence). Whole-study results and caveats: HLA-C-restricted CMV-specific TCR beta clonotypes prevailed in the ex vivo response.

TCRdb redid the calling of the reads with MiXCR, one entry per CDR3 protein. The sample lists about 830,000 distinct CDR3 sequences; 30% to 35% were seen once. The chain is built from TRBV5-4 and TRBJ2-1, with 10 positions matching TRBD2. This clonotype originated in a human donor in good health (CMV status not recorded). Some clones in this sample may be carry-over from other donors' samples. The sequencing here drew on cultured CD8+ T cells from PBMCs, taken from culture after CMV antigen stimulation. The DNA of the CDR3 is TGTGCCAGCAGCTTGGCACCCCCTACTAGCGGGGCCTACAATGAGCAGTTCTTC. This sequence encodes CASSLAPPTSGAYNEQFF.